This is a list of T cell receptor beta chains from one sample in a study of graft-versus-host responses after intestinal transplantation. These receptors lack a known antigen. Measured with immunoSEQ multiplex PCR; TCRdb has only the in-frame clones, and not every one. The data show roughly 92,000 clones, with around 89% seen just once and more than 0.25% held by the top ten. Source: unstimulated CD4+ T cells sorted from spleen or lymph node cells, taken before transplant. The receptors originated from a human donor who was the organ donor for an intestinal transplant. The CDR3 runs from the conserved cysteine through the conserved F or W. The order of the fields is J gene, D gene, clone size, V gene, CDR3 DNA, CDR3 protein. A D gene is named only where the DNA matches it firmly. Not every row has a clone size; where given, it reads once, few, many or a size class.

TRBJ2-5 | NA | NA | TRBV6-5 | TGTGCCAGCAGTTATGCGACACAAGAGACCCAGTACTTC | CASSYATQETQYF
TRBJ2-7 | NA | NA | TRBV5-4 | TGTGCCAGCAGCCCCGGGACACACTCCTACGAGCAGTACTTC | CASSPGTHSYEQYF
TRBJ2-7 | TRBD2 | NA | TRBV7-2 | TGTGCCAGCAACCTAGCGGGAGGGACCTACGAGCAGTACTTC | CASNLAGGTYEQYF
TRBJ1-6 | NA | NA | TRBV6-5 | TGTGCCAGCACCACCCCGGGGGGCCGGGGTTCACCCCTCCACTTT | CASTTPGGRGSPLHF
TRBJ1-1 | NA | NA | TRBV27 | TGTGCCAGCAGTGGCCCCCCCTACAGGGACACTGAAGCTTTCTTT | CASSGPPYRDTEAFF
TRBJ2-7 | TRBD2 | NA | TRBV18 | TGTGCCAGCTCACTAGCGGGCCCCTACGAGCAGTACTTC | CASSLAGPYEQYF
TRBJ1-5 | NA | NA | TRBV18 | TGTGCCAGCTCACCCGTAAAGGGAGGGGGACCAAATCAGCCCCAGCATTTT | CASSPVKGGGPNQPQHF
TRBJ2-5 | NA | once | TRBV7-7 | TGTGCTAGCAGCTTAACCCGGGACACCCAAGAGACCCAGTACTTC | CASSLTRDTQETQYF
TRBJ2-3 | TRBD2 | NA | TRBV2 | TGTGCCAGCAGTGTTTTAGCGGGTGGAGATACGCAGTATTTT | CASSVLAGGDTQYF
TRBJ2-7 | NA | NA | TRBV5-6 | TGTGCCAGCAGCCTCAGGGGATCCTACGAGCAGTACTTC | CASSLRGSYEQYF
TRBJ2-1 | NA | NA | TRBV2 | TGTGCCAGCAATCCGGACTGGGATGAGCAGTTCTTC | CASNPDWDEQFF
TRBJ1-2 | TRBD1 | NA | TRBV28 | TGTGCCAGCAGTTGGGACAGGTATGGCTACACCTTC | CASSWDRYGYTF
TRBJ2-2 | NA | NA | TRBV5-1 | TGCGCCAGCAGCTTGGCGGGTACGACCGGGGAGCTGTTTTTT | CASSLAGTTGELFF
TRBJ2-3 | NA | NA | TRBV28 | TGTGCCAGCATCCGTACGGCGGGCACAGATACGCAGTATTTT | CASIRTAGTDTQYF
TRBJ2-3 | NA | NA | TRBV6-5 | TGTGCCAGCGGGGAGGGGGGCCAAAATACGCAGTATTTT | CASGEGGQNTQYF
TRBJ1-1 | NA | NA | TRBV6-5 | TGTGCCAGCAGTTACGAACGGGGGGCGTCTGAAGCTTTCTTT | CASSYERGASEAFF
TRBJ1-5 | NA | NA | TRBV7-9 | TGTGCCAGCAGCTCCGGCGGCGGAAATAGCAATCAGCCCCAGCATTTT | CASSSGGGNSNQPQHF
TRBJ2-1 | NA | once | TRBV7-2 | TGTGCCAGCAGCTGGAGTCCGGGTGAGCAGTTCTTC | CASSWSPGEQFF
TRBJ2-1 | TRBD1 | NA | TRBV11-1 | TGTGCCAGCAGCTCTTCGGTTACAGGGGACGAACAGTTCTTC | CASSSSVTGDEQFF
TRBJ2-3 | TRBD2 | NA | TRBV6-5 | TGTGCCAGCAGTTACTCGGCTAGCGGCTACACAGATACGCAGTATTTT | CASSYSASGYTDTQYF
TRBJ2-3 | TRBD2 | NA | TRBV7-3 | TGTGCCAGCAGCCCTGGGGGACTAGCGGGAGATACGCAGTATTTT | CASSPGGLAGDTQYF
TRBJ1-2 | TRBD1 | NA | TRBV9 | TGTGCCAGCAGCCCTGGACAGGTTTCCCCCGCAGATGGCTACACCTTC | CASSPGQVSPADGYTF